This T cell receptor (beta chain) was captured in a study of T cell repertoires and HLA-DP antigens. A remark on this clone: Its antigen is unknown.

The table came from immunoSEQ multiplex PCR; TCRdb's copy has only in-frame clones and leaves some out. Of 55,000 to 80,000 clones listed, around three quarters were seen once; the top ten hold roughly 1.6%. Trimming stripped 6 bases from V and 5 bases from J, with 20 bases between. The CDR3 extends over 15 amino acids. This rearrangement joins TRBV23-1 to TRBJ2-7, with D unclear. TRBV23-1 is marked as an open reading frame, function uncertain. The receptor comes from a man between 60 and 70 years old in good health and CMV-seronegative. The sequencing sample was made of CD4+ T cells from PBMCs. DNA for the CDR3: TGCGCCAGCAGATCCGTTAACATATTCTACCACGAGCAGTACTTC. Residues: CASRSVNIFYHEQYF.